A selection of T cell receptor beta chains follows, all from one sample in a study of blood T cells in healthy people across ages. TCRdb redid the calling of the 5' RACE reads with MiXCR, one entry per CDR3 protein. This sample has 1.5 million to 2 million distinct CDR3 sequences, with approximately 28% found just once. Sequencing was carried out using blood. These receptors were taken from a woman in her twenties or thirties in good health. Both conserved end residues are part of each CDR3. A D gene is named only where the DNA matches it firmly. Part of the rows lack a size; the others show once, few, many or a class for expanded clones.

J	size	D	V	CDR3	DNA
TRBJ2-3	few	TRBD2	TRBV12-3/TRBV12-4	CASSPVVAGGPGTDTQYF	TGTGCCAGCAGCCCCGTGGTAGCGGGGGGGCCAGGCACAGATACGCAGTATTTT
TRBJ1-4	.	TRBD1	TRBV7-2	CASSLGRGLGSEKLFF	TGTGCCAGCAGCTTAGGCAGGGGGCTTGGTAGTGAAAAACTGTTTTTT
TRBJ2-7	.	.	TRBV5-6	CASGRVGGYEQYF	TGTGCCAGCGGCCGGGTTGGCGGCTACGAGCAGTACTTC
TRBJ2-1	.	TRBD2	TRBV5-6	CAVMASGRGNEQFF	TGTGCTGTCATGGCTAGCGGGAGAGGGAATGAGCAGTTCTTC
TRBJ2-5	many	TRBD1	TRBV6-6	CASSYMGKGQETQYF	TGTGCCAGCAGTTACATGGGGAAGGGACAGGAGACCCAGTACTTC
TRBJ2-1	.	.	TRBV14	CASSQEEREQFF	TGTGCCAGCAGCCAAGAAGAGCGGGAGCAGTTCTTC
TRBJ2-7	.	.	TRBV6-2/TRBV6-3	CASRWAEIYEQYF	TGTGCCAGCAGGTGGGCAGAAATTTACGAGCAGTACTTC
TRBJ2-3	.	.	TRBV29-1	CSVAPRRVSTDTQYF	TGCAGCGTTGCCCCCAGGCGGGTGAGCACAGATACGCAGTATTTT
TRBJ1-5	.	.	TRBV19	CASNEGNSNQPQHF	TGTGCCAGTAATGAGGGAAATAGCAATCAGCCCCAGCATTTT
TRBJ2-5	.	.	TRBV5-1	CASNMARQPQETQYF	TGCGCCAGTAATATGGCGAGACAGCCCCAAGAGACCCAGTACTTC
TRBJ1-2	.	TRBD1	TRBV2	CASTDANQGGLNTF	TGTGCCAGCACCGATGCTAATCAGGGGGGATTGAACACCTTC
TRBJ2-7	.	TRBD2	TRBV5-1	CASSQREGSYEQYF	TGCGCCAGCAGCCAGCGGGAGGGATCCTACGAGCAGTACTTC
TRBJ1-5	few	TRBD1	TRBV15	CATSKQGGLEPQHF	TGTGCCACCAGCAAACAGGGGGGTTTGGAGCCCCAGCATTTT
TRBJ1-1	.	TRBD1	TRBV6-1	CASSDRGQTEAFF	TGTGCCAGCAGTGACAGGGGGCAGACTGAAGCTTTCTTT
TRBJ2-1	few	TRBD1	TRBV6-5	CASSTRDRGFEQFF	TGTGCCAGCAGTACCCGGGACAGGGGGTTTGAGCAGTTCTTC
TRBJ2-3	many	.	TRBV12-3/TRBV12-4	CATGRPSTDTQYF	TGTGCCACCGGGCGGCCCAGCACAGATACGCAGTATTTT
TRBJ1-2	.	TRBD1	TRBV5-1	CASTPRTGGYGYTF	TGCGCCAGCACCCCGCGGACAGGGGGATATGGCTACACCTTC
TRBJ2-7	.	TRBD2	TRBV11-2	CASSLRARGDIYEQYF	TGTGCCAGCAGCTTACGGGCTCGGGGGGATATCTACGAGCAGTACTTC
TRBJ1-3	.	.	TRBV27	CASSLSPNSGNTIYF	TGTGCCAGCAGCTTATCGCCGAACTCTGGAAACACCATATATTTT
TRBJ1-1	few	.	TRBV7-2	CASRPGGGTNIEAFF	TGTGCCAGCAGGCCAGGCGGGGGGACGAACATTGAAGCTTTCTTT
TRBJ2-4	.	.	TRBV7-3	CASSLEPTGNIQYF	TGTGCCAGCAGCCTGGAGCCGACGGGGAACATTCAGTACTTC
TRBJ2-1	many	.	TRBV29-1	CSAPRGIAYNEQFF	TGCAGCGCCCCGAGGGGAATCGCCTACAATGAGCAGTTCTTC
TRBJ2-7	few	.	TRBV28	CASRGRKLYEQYF	TGTGCCAGCAGAGGACGGAAGCTCTACGAGCAGTACTTC
TRBJ2-3	.	TRBD2	TRBV15	CATNPSGGLTDTQYF	TGTGCCACCAACCCCAGCGGGGGGCTCACAGATACGCAGTATTTT
TRBJ2-3	.	TRBD2	TRBV4-3	CASSQGPAGTLGQYF	TGCGCCAGCAGCCAAGGGCCAGCGGGGACCCTAGGGCAGTATTTT
TRBJ2-7	few	.	TRBV6-5	CASRESGYEQYF	TGTGCCAGCAGAGAGAGCGGTTACGAGCAGTACTTC
TRBJ1-4	.	.	TRBV29-1	CSVETGQGEKLFF	TGCAGCGTTGAAACTGGACAAGGCGAAAAACTGTTTTTT
TRBJ2-1	.	TRBD1	TRBV3-1	CASSRLQGAKENEQFF	TGTGCCAGCAGCCGACTACAGGGGGCAAAGGAAAATGAGCAGTTCTTC
TRBJ2-1	.	TRBD2	TRBV10-2	CASSETSPSGGYNEQFF	TGCGCCAGCAGTGAGACCTCGCCTAGCGGGGGGTATAATGAGCAGTTCTTC
TRBJ1-2	few	.	TRBV4-2	CASSEEPGLQGGYGYTF	TGTGCCAGCAGCGAAGAACCGGGACTCCAAGGCGGGTATGGCTACACCTTC
TRBJ2-2	.	TRBD1	TRBV28	CASLKGQGDAGELFF	TGTGCCAGCTTGAAGGGACAGGGGGACGCCGGGGAGCTGTTTTTT
TRBJ2-2	once	.	TRBV12-5	CASGLLPNTGELFF	TGTGCTAGTGGTTTACTACCGAACACCGGGGAGCTGTTTTTT
TRBJ2-1	.	.	TRBV27	CASSLGLQPVTEQFF	TGTGCCAGCAGTTTGGGACTGCAACCAGTTACGGAGCAGTTCTTC
TRBJ2-1	.	.	TRBV27	CASGTRMTGREFF	TGTGCCAGCGGTACCCGAATGACAGGGAGGGAGTTCTTC
TRBJ2-2	.	.	TRBV20-1	CSARGGKGTGELFF	TGCAGTGCTAGAGGCGGGAAAGGGACCGGGGAGCTGTTTTTT
TRBJ1-2	few	.	TRBV5-5	CASSLAAGVGYTF	TGTGCCAGCAGCTTGGCTGCCGGGGTCGGCTACACCTTC
TRBJ2-2	.	TRBD2	TRBV29-1	CSVDKMLKRKIVAGGWTGELFF	TGCAGCGTTGACAAAATGCTCAAGAGGAAAATTGTAGCGGGGGGTTGGACCGGGGAGCTGTTTTTT